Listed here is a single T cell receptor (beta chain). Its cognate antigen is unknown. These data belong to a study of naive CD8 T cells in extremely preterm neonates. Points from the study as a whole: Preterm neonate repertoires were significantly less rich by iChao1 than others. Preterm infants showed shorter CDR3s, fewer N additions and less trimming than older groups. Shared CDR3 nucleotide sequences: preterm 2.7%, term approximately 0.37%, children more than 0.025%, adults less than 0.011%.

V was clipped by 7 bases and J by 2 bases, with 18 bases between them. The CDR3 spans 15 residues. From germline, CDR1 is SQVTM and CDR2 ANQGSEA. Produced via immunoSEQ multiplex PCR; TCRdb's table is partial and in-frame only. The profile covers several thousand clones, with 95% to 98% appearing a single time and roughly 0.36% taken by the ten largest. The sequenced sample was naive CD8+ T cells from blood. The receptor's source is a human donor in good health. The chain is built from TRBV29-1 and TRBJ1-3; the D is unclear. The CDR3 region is CSAPGSSDAGNTIYF. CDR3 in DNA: TGCAGCGCCCCAGGATCGTCAGACGCTGGAAACACCATATATTTT.